This T cell receptor (beta chain) was sequenced for a study of human T cells and chemical hapten exposure. Via MiXCR, TCRdb re-called the RACE reads, giving one row per CDR3 protein. The table lists 75,000 to 95,000 distinct CDR3 sequences, roughly 11% of them singletons, with around 2.1% in the top ten. CDR1 and CDR2 (germline): MNHEY, SMNVEV (reference sequence). This CDR3 has 17 amino acids. After removal of 6 bases from V and 0 bases from J, the junction contained 12 bases not matched to a gene. The time point is: patch test 2, 6 weeks after DPC sensitization. Indicated treatment: therapeutic diphenylcyclopropenone sensitization with weekly scalp DPC.

The specimen comprised whole blood, sampled in connection with sensitization to the hapten diphenylcyclopropenone (DPC). The TCR sequence derives from a man aged 40-50 years with alopecia areata. Some clones in this sample may be carry-over from other donors' samples. The V call is TRBV27, the J call TRBJ2-7; the match to TRBD2 covers 9 bases. The CDR3 DNA is TGTGCCAGCAGCTCCATGTTGGGCGGGGGGGTCTCCTACGAGCAGTACTTC. Its protein product is CASSSMLGGGVSYEQYF.